A single sample is the source of the 26 T cell receptor beta chains below, sequenced in a study of shared clonotypes between healthy human individuals (dated by TCRdb to about 2020). The library was obtained by the immunoSEQ multiplex PCR assay. TCRdb holds this immuneACCESS table with in-frame rearrangements only. Some clones are missing; in checked studies, unresolved V genes explain under half, and the rest has no known cause. Present in this sample are roughly 530,000 clones, 90% to 97% of which were seen just once. Of the sample, about 0.064% is held by the ten largest clones. The sample consisted of naive CD4+ T cells sorted from blood. The label giving this sample's cell subset or site can be read as: CD45RA+ positively selected. The receptor set was obtained from a woman aged 30 to 39 in good health.

CDR3 in DNA: TGTGCCAGCAGCCGGGCGGGGAGCTCCTATAATTCACCCCTCCACTTT. This codes for CASSRAGSSYNSPLHF. The V gene is TRBV28, the J gene TRBJ1-6, with unresolved D. Germline values: CDR1 MDHEN, CDR2 SYDVKM. This CDR3 comprises 16 residues. The germline V and J ends were trimmed by 6 bases and 0 bases, with 12 bases remaining between them.

This rearrangement joins TRBV18 to TRBJ2-7; 7 bases fit TRBD2. The CDR3 totals 15 residues. CDR1 and CDR2 (germline): KGHSH, LQKENI. The ends lost 3 bases at V and 1 base at J; junction bases unmatched: 6. CDR3 DNA sequence: TGTGCCAGCTCACCCGGGGGACTAAGTTCCTACGAGCAGTACTTC. Translated, it gives CASSPGGLSSYEQYF.

J is TRBJ2-7 and V is TRBV7-9, with D perhaps TRBD2 (6 bases). Trimming stripped 5 bases from V and 6 bases from J, with 11 bases between. Germline V CDR1 and CDR2: SEHNR, FQNEAQ (reference sequence). The CDR3 sequence is 12 residues long. In DNA form, the CDR3 reads TGTGCCAGCAGCCGGGACTCTTTCGAGCAGTACTTC. Translation gives CASSRDSFEQYF. The whole variable domain, remainder taken from reference TRBV7-9 and TRBJ2-7, is DTGVSQNPRHKITKRGQNVTFRCDPISEHNRLYWYRQTLGQGPEFLTYFQNEAQLEKSRLLSDRFSAERPKGSFSTLEIQRTEQGDSAMYLCASSRDSFEQYFGPGTRLTVT.

The table lists this clone with a count of one. The CDR3 nucleotides read TGTGCCAGTAGTATTAGCTCCGGGCCACCCTACGAGCAGTACTTC. This translates into CASSISSGPPYEQYF. This chain joins TRBV19 and TRBJ2-7; D not resolved. The length of the CDR3 is 15 residues. V was cut by 3 bases and J by 2 bases, with 14 bases left in between. Looked up from germline, CDR1 is LNHDA and CDR2 is SQIVND (reference sequence).

The chain joins TRBV18 to TRBJ1-1; 9 nucleotides match TRBD1. The V gene end was trimmed by 4 bases and the J gene end by 8 bases; junction bases not matched to a gene: 8. Looked up from germline, CDR1 is KGHSH and CDR2 is LQKENI. This CDR3 contains 14 residues. CDR3 nucleotides: TGTGCCAGCTCACTTCAACCGGGACAGGGAGAAGCTTTCTTT. It encodes CASSLQPGQGEAFF.

The chain has TRBV5-1 and TRBJ2-2; D not certain. Trimming shortened V by 2 bases and J by 4 bases, and 0 bases separated the two germline ends. Germline loops: CDR1 SGHRS, CDR2 YFSETQ. The CDR3 extends over 11 amino acids. The CDR3 DNA reads as TGCGCCAGCAGCTTCACCGGGGAGCTGTTTTTT. This sequence encodes CASSFTGELFF.

The chain employs TRBV19 and TRBJ1-5, with D possibly matching TRBD1 (6 bases). Germline values: CDR1 LNHDA, CDR2 SQIVND (reference sequence). This CDR3 spans 15 amino acids. V lost 3 bases to trimming and J lost 6 bases, with 15 bases between them. In nucleotides, the CDR3 is TGTGCCAGTAGTATGGGAGGCAGGGGAAGTCAGCCCCAGCATTTT. The encoded protein is CASSMGGRGSQPQHF.

The chain is built from TRBV10-3 and TRBJ2-1, with TRBD2 matching over 7 bases. Trimming removed 2 bases from V and 4 bases from J; junction bases left unmatched: 5. Germline V gene sequence: CDR1 ENHRY, CDR2 SYGVKD. CDR3 length: 15 residues. CDR3 sequence reads: CAISEAQRGYNEQFF. The CDR3 DNA is TGTGCCATCAGTGAGGCCCAGCGGGGTTACAATGAGCAGTTCTTC.

The V call is TRBV11-2, the J call TRBJ2-1, with 9 bases lining up with TRBD2. The length of the CDR3 is 16 residues. Germline CDR1 reads SGHAT; CDR2 reads FQNNGV. V lost 2 bases to trimming and J lost 2 bases; unmatched junction nucleotides: 4. CDR3 in amino acids: CASSLTSGHTYNEQFF. The CDR3 nucleotides are TGTGCCAGCAGCTTAACTAGCGGGCACACCTACAATGAGCAGTTCTTC. Filled out from reference TRBV11-2 and TRBJ2-1, the complete variable domain reads EAGVAQSPRYKIIEKRQSVAFWCNPISGHATLYWYQQILGQGPKLLIQFQNNGVVDDSQLPKDRFSAERLKGVDSTLKIQPAKLEDSAVYLCASSLTSGHTYNEQFFGPGTRLTVL.

V and J are TRBV5-4 and TRBJ2-3; D perhaps matches TRBD2 (6 bases). Germline CDR1 SGHNT, CDR2 YYREEE (reference sequence). This CDR3 spans 15 amino acids. The ends were cut back, 0 bases at V and 4 bases at J, with 12 bases in the middle. The CDR3 bases are TGTGCCAGCAGCTTGGAAGGGGTAGCGGCAGATACGCAGTATTTT. Translation gives CASSLEGVAADTQYF.

The chain links TRBV28 to TRBJ2-3, with TRBD2 matching over 14 bases. After removal of 5 bases from V and 2 bases from J, the junction contained 3 bases not matched to a gene. The CDR3 is made up of 16 amino acids. Germline values: CDR1 MDHEN, CDR2 SYDVKM. The chain's CDR3 is CASSLGLAGVTDTQYF. Written as DNA, the CDR3 is TGTGCCAGCAGTCTGGGACTAGCGGGAGTCACAGATACGCAGTATTTT.

The chain has TRBV19 and TRBJ2-1; D may be TRBD2 (5 bases). Trimming removed 3 bases from V and 7 bases from J, with 16 bases in between. There are 15 residues in the CDR3. Germline V lookup: CDR1 LNHDA, CDR2 SQIVND (reference sequence). The CDR3 DNA is TGTGCCAGTAGTATCGTCCCTGGGAGCTCAAATGAGCAGTTCTTC. The encoded protein is CASSIVPGSSNEQFF.

The chain carries TRBV27 and TRBJ2-7; 9 positions match TRBD1. Germline V gene sequence: CDR1 MNHEY, CDR2 SMNVEV (reference sequence). The V gene end was trimmed by 5 bases and the J gene end by 6 bases; junction bases not matched to a gene: 5. This CDR3 spans 13 amino acids. The CDR3 protein is CASSSGTGLEQYF. For the CDR3, the DNA is TGTGCCAGCAGTAGCGGGACAGGGCTCGAGCAGTACTTC.

The chain joins TRBV6-1 to TRBJ1-5; maybe TRBD1 (6 bases). This CDR3 is 14 amino acids long. V lost 6 bases, J lost 1 base, and 10 bases lay in between. CDR1 and CDR2 (germline): MNHNS, SASEGT. CDR3 protein: CASRTGLSNQPQHF. As DNA, the CDR3 is TGTGCCAGCAGAACAGGGTTGAGCAATCAGCCCCAGCATTTT.

Of note for this clone: Additional DNA sequences in this sample encode the identical CDR3. The gene calls are TRBV7-9 and TRBJ2-5; 9 bases line up with TRBD1. The CDR3 has 14 residues. Germline CDR1 and CDR2: SEHNR and FQNEAQ (reference sequence). J gave up 5 bases and V 4 bases, and 5 bases lay outside the gene matches. CDR3 bases: TGTGCCAGCAGCTCGGGACAGGGTGGCGAGACCCAGTACTTC. As protein: CASSSGQGGETQYF.

This chain links TRBV5-1 with TRBJ2-7; D possibly corresponds to TRBD2 (6 bases). Germline V gives CDR1 SGHRS, CDR2 YFSETQ. V shed 5 bases and J shed 4 bases, with 22 bases lying between them. This CDR3 spans 16 amino acids. Here the CDR3 reads CASSHLDGGKAYEQYF. CDR3 in DNA: TGCGCCAGCAGTCACTTAGATGGCGGGAAGGCTTACGAGCAGTACTTC.

This clone has a handful of counts. The rearrangement uses TRBV30 and TRBJ1-5; D is uncertain. Germline V gene lookup returns CDR1 GTSNPN and CDR2 SVGIG (reference sequence). The CDR3 is 13 residues long. The V end lost 5 bases, the J end lost 4 bases, and 12 bases lay between the germline ends. CDR3 amino acids: CAWQTWRNQPQHF. CDR3 nucleotide sequence: TGTGCCTGGCAGACATGGCGAAATCAGCCCCAGCATTTT.

This clone was recorded once. The J gene is TRBJ1-5, the V gene TRBV19; D unresolved. Germline CDR1 is LNHDA and CDR2 is SQIVND (reference sequence). V lost 4 bases, J lost 7 bases, and 11 bases lay in between. This CDR3 region has 13 residues. In nucleotides, the CDR3 is TGTGCCAGTAGTAAGGAACGCAGGCAGCCCCAGCATTTT. Translating it yields CASSKERRQPQHF.

This clone was found once. The gene calls are TRBV5-5 and TRBJ2-6; D uncertain. With 6 bases removed from V and 0 bases from J, the gap between germline ends came to 13 bases. Germline V gene sequence: CDR1 SGHKS, CDR2 YYEKEE (reference sequence). The CDR3 spans 16 residues. The DNA for the CDR3 is TGTGCCAGCACTAAAAGGGTCGACTCTGGGGCCAACGTCCTGACTTTC. Translation gives CASTKRVDSGANVLTF.

The chain has TRBV7-8 and TRBJ2-7; 10 bases fit TRBD2. The CDR3 contains 16 residues. V gave up 3 bases and J gave up 0 bases; unmatched junction bases: 5. In germline, CDR1 is SGHVS, CDR2 FQNEAQ. CDR3 bases: TGTGCCAGCAGCTTTGGGACTAGCGCGAACTCCTACGAGCAGTACTTC. Protein sequence: CASSFGTSANSYEQYF.

The genes are TRBV28 and TRBJ2-7; 9 bases map to TRBD1. J gave up 2 bases and V 10 bases, and 15 bases lay outside the gene matches. The CDR3 is 16 amino acids. Germline CDR1 reads MDHEN; CDR2 reads SYDVKM. The CDR3 nucleotides are TGTGCCACCAACCCGGGACAGGGTGTCCCTCCCTACGAGCAGTACTTC. Translating gives CATNPGQGVPPYEQYF.

The genes are TRBV5-1 and TRBJ1-2; D possibly corresponds to TRBD1 (5 bases). Trimming took 2 bases from V and 8 from J, leaving 10 bases between them. Per the germline V gene, CDR1 is SGHRS and CDR2 is YFSETQ. This CDR3 contains 12 residues. This CDR3 reads CASSFQGGGYTF. DNA for the CDR3: TGCGCCAGCAGCTTCCAGGGCGGAGGCTACACCTTC.

The chain recombines TRBV29-1 with TRBJ1-1; 11 bases map to TRBD1. The CDR3 has 13 amino acids. The V gene end was trimmed by 7 bases and the J gene end by 5 bases; junction bases not matched to a gene: 6. Looked up from germline, CDR1 is SQVTM and CDR2 is ANQGSEA. CDR3 sequence reads: CSGGQGAVTEAFF. Here the CDR3 DNA reads TGCAGCGGTGGACAGGGGGCGGTAACTGAAGCTTTCTTT.

The rearrangement joins TRBV2 to TRBJ2-1, with TRBD1 matching over 7 bases. Germline assignment: CDR1 SNHLY and CDR2 FYNNEI. The J segment lost 3 bases and the V segment lost 6 bases, leaving 5 bases of the junction unmatched. This CDR3 is built from 14 residues. CDR3 sequence: CASSLGQVYNEQFF. Here the CDR3 DNA reads TGTGCCAGCAGCCTCGGACAGGTCTACAATGAGCAGTTCTTC.

The genes are TRBV6-4 and TRBJ2-5; the D gene is possibly TRBD2 (6 bases). This CDR3 region has 14 residues. Between the trimmed V and J ends, which lost 4 bases and 3 bases, there was a span of 12 bases. In germline, CDR1 is MRHNA, CDR2 SNTAGT. The CDR3: CASSGASVKETQYF. In nucleotides, the CDR3 is TGTGCCAGCAGTGGAGCTAGCGTAAAAGAGACCCAGTACTTC.

The chain couples TRBV5-6 to TRBJ1-1; D possibly corresponds to TRBD1 (5 bases). The CDR3 sequence is 14 residues long. Germline CDR1 reads SGHDT; CDR2 reads YYEEEE. V was trimmed by 2 bases and J by 3 bases, leaving 11 bases between them. The CDR3 sequence: CASSFGRVDTEAFF. CDR3 sequence (DNA): TGTGCCAGCAGCTTTGGCAGGGTGGACACTGAAGCTTTCTTT.